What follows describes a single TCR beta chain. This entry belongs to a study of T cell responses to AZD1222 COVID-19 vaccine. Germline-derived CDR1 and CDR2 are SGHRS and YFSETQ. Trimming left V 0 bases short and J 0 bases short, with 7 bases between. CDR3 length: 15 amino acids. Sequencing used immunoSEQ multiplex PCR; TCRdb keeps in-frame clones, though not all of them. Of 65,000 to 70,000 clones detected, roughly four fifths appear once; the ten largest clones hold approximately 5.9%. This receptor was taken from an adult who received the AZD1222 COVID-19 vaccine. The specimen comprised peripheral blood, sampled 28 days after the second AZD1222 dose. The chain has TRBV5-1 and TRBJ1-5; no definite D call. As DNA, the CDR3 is TGCGCCAGCAGCTTGGGGCAGTATAGCAATCAGCCCCAGCATTTT. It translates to CASSLGQYSNQPQHF.